This T cell receptor beta chain was retrieved from a study of radiation and T cells in renal cell carcinoma (TCRdb year 2020). About the full investigation: Samples were obtained from a clinical trial, in which 15 Gy stereotactic body radiation therapy was delivered to primary renal cell carcinomas and nephrectomy was performed 4 weeks later. TCR beta sequencing covered 55 or so samples in total, comprising approximately 26 tumors and 27 peripheral blood samples. A total of 4,016,671 unique CDR3 nucleotide sequences, encoding around 2.7 million unique CDR3 amino acid sequences, were found across all 50 or so samples. What the study reported, not specific to this receptor: No pretreatment tumor biopsies were available, so the baseline intratumoral presence of clonotypes could not be determined. Tracking of blood repertoire dynamics stopped at about 4 weeks after treatment, with no follow-up past that point. Effects of radiation dose or scheduling on the TCR repertoire could not be addressed with the single-armed trial design. In blood, the top tumor clonotypes increased from baseline to 2 weeks after radiation and then shrank by 4 weeks, which suggests a temporary expansion of tumor-resident clones.

TCR beta libraries were generated from genomic DNA with the immunoSEQ kit, following the manufacturer's recommendations. To prepare the libraries, a first multiplex PCR with proprietary primers was run, followed by a second PCR that added unique barcodes, and a bead cleanup was done after each round. A kit-provided positive control reaction and a negative control reaction were included in every sample batch. The final libraries underwent checking on an Agilent 4200 TapeStation D1000 ScreenTape, volumetric pooling, and quantification by qPCR. Sequencing was performed on an Illumina NextSeq500 using a MidOutput 150-cycle cartridge, with 156 Read1 cycles, 15 Index1 cycles, and the kit custom primers. The pooled library was loaded at approximately 0.99 pM, and around 22% PhiX control was spiked in. Concerning the study's data processing: Vendor-processed data were analyzed in R, with a clonotype defined as all T cells sharing the same CDR3 nucleotide sequence. In the clone abundance analyses, frequencies in each sample were normalized to that sample's 10,000 most abundant clones. Public T cell clones, which averaged fewer than five per sample, were removed prior to analysis. Tumor-enriched and baseline blood-enriched clonotypes were defined by at least a 32-fold difference in abundance between compartments. Clonotypes expanded or contracted between blood time points were identified with a beta-binomial differential abundance model. Tumor-blood repertoire similarity was measured with the Baroni-Urbani and Buser coefficient, and group comparisons used two-tailed Wilcoxon tests in R. Entries here come from immuneACCESS through TCRdb and include only in-frame sequences with V and J called. Some clones fail to appear in such tables; in the studies checked, an unresolved V gene covers under half of the shortfall, and the cause of the remainder is unknown. That table furnishes V, J and clone size, whereas the DNA furnished D and trimming. This sample gives around 140,000 clones in total; roughly nine tenths of them show up just once. The ten largest clones add up to about 4% of the sample.

At the junction V is shortened by 2 bases and J by 6 bases, with 17 bases in between. The CDR1 and CDR2 encoded by the germline V gene are SGHRS and YFSETQ. From the cysteine up to the phenylalanine, the CDR3 has a length of 15 residues. Only the CDR3 DNA is retained, 45 bases long and in frame from the first base. Comments on this clone: What antigen it recognizes has not been identified. There are no base qualities to consult, and no much larger clone falls within one base.

Interpreted using the paper, the time point label stands for: baseline pretreatment blood. The intended sense of this specimen's treatment or condition label: 15 Gy SBRT to primary tumor, nephrectomy 4 weeks later. To follow tumor-enriched clonotypes, peripheral blood was collected serially from radiation-treated patients at baseline and again at 2 weeks and 4 weeks after SBRT. All patients had renal cell carcinoma with clear cell pathology. Genomic DNA for TCR sequencing was prepared using the QIAamp DNA Blood Mini Kit (Qiagen). Samples were included in the analyses only if all quality control checks were passed.

The sequence is built from TRBV5-1 and TRBJ1-1, and perhaps TRBD1 as D gene, on 6 matching bases. The clonotype was recovered from a woman between 65 and 79 years old with renal cell carcinoma. The material was blood, obtained from a patient whose treatment included radiotherapy and nephrectomy. The nucleotides read TGCGCCAGCAGCTTAGGGAAAGGGGGGCTTTCTGAAGCTTTCTTT. Translation gives CASSLGKGGLSEAFF.